The 23 T cell receptor beta chains reported below all come from one sample, sequenced in a study of T-cell memory formation after mild COVID-19. TCRdb reprocessed the 5' RACE reads with MiXCR, giving one entry per CDR3 protein. The sample holds 240,000 or so distinct CDR3 sequences, around a tenth seen once. What was sequenced was PBMCs or a T cell subset sorted from them (not recorded which). The receptors were sampled from a young man who had mild COVID-19 (a few samples of this study predate the infection). Cell type and time point are not known.

This clonotype was seen only a few times. The chain employs TRBV29-1 and TRBJ2-1, with D tentatively TRBD2 (6 bases). CDR1 is SQVTM, CDR2 ANQGSEA, per germline. CDR3 length equals 14 residues. V was cut by 4 bases and J by 1 base, with 11 bases left in between. The DNA for the CDR3 is TGCAGCGTTGCGGGGGAGGCGTCCTACAATGAGCAGTTCTTC. This gives the protein CSVAGEASYNEQFF.

This clonotype was seen only a few times. V and J are TRBV7-6 and TRBJ2-3; D is undetermined. The CDR3 loop spans 17 amino acids. CDR1 SGHVS and CDR2 FNYEAQ come from the germline V gene. Trimming shortened V by 5 bases and J by 0 bases, and 18 bases separated the two germline ends. CDR3 in amino acids: CASSPLPRSPSTDTQYF. CDR3 DNA: TGTGCCAGCAGCCCCCTCCCCAGGTCCCCTAGCACAGATACGCAGTATTTT.

This clonotype was seen a few times. The chain uses TRBV20-1 and TRBJ2-2, with TRBD1 matching 9 bases. The CDR3 runs 16 residues. Germline CDR1 DFQATT, CDR2 SNEGSKA (reference sequence). The J segment lost 7 bases and the V segment lost 0 bases, leaving 9 bases of the junction unmatched. The CDR3 sequence is CSARDPKTGGNGELFF. The DNA of the CDR3 is TGCAGTGCTAGAGACCCCAAGACAGGGGGAAACGGGGAGCTGTTTTTT.

This clonotype was seen only a few times. The CDR3 DNA reads as TGTGCCACCAGTGATTTGCACGGGTTTGTGGATACGCAGTATTTT. Amino acid sequence: CATSDLHGFVDTQYF. J is TRBJ2-3 and V is TRBV24-1; the D is unclear. Germline values: CDR1 KGHDR, CDR2 SFDVKD. The germline V and J ends were trimmed by 0 bases and 6 bases, with 12 bases remaining between them. The CDR3 length is 15 residues.

CDR3: CAISENLMTGGTYEQYF. The CDR3 nucleotides are TGTGCCATCAGTGAAAACCTTATGACAGGGGGGACCTACGAGCAGTACTTC. The rearrangement joins TRBV10-3 to TRBJ2-7; 9 bases map to TRBD1. The CDR3 has 17 amino acids. The V and J ends lost 3 bases and 2 bases, in that order; junction bases with no gene match: 11. Germline V gene data show CDR1 as ENHRY and CDR2 as SYGVKD.

This clonotype occurred a few times. The V call is TRBV15, the J call TRBJ1-2, with D maybe TRBD1 (5 bases). The V end was cut by 0 bases, the J end by 7 bases, with 12 bases between. Germline assignment: CDR1 LNHNV and CDR2 YYDKDF (reference sequence). The CDR3 has 14 amino acids. CDR3 protein: CATSRDRVKSGYTF. The DNA of the CDR3 is TGTGCCACCAGCAGAGACAGGGTTAAGAGTGGCTACACCTTC.

The chain employs TRBV5-1 and TRBJ1-6, with D maybe TRBD1 (5 bases). Germline CDR1 reads SGHRS; CDR2 reads YFSETQ. The V gene lost 2 bases and the J gene lost 7 bases, with 13 bases spanning the gap. The CDR3 totals 15 residues. Here the CDR3 reads CASSFGAGDNSPLHF. DNA for the CDR3: TGCGCCAGCAGCTTTGGGGCGGGAGACAATTCACCCCTCCACTTT. Full variable domain (rest looked up from reference TRBV5-1 and TRBJ1-6): KAGVTQTPRYLIKTRGQQVTLSCSPISGHRSVSWYQQTPGQGLQFLFEYFSETQRNKGNFPGRFSGRQFSNSRSEMNVSTLELGDSALYLCASSFGAGDNSPLHFGNGTRLTVT.

The V and J genes are TRBV5-1 and TRBJ1-2, with unresolved D. CDR3 length equals 14 residues. The germline V gene has CDR1 SGHRS and CDR2 YFSETQ. V was clipped by 0 bases and J by 4 bases, with 10 bases between them. CDR3 bases: TGCGCCAGCAGCTTGGAGGCGGTGGGCTATGGCTACACCTTC. Protein sequence: CASSLEAVGYGYTF.

In this sample, this clonotype turned up a few times. The chain links TRBV27 to TRBJ2-5; no reliable D call. The CDR3 spans 13 residues. V lost 4 bases, J lost 2 bases, and 8 bases lay in between. Per the germline V gene, CDR1 is MNHEY and CDR2 is SMNVEV (reference sequence). CDR3 in amino acids: CASSSPWQETQYF. Written as DNA, the CDR3 is TGTGCCAGCAGTTCCCCGTGGCAAGAGACCCAGTACTTC.

V is TRBV29-1 and J is TRBJ2-7; tentatively, D is TRBD1 (5 bases). Germline loops: CDR1 SQVTM, CDR2 ANQGSEA. Deletions cut 4 bases from V and 3 bases from J, with 13 bases between. This CDR3 contains 13 residues. The CDR3 region has the DNA TGCAGCGTTGTCGAACAGGCTGGCTACGAGCAGTACTTC. Protein: CSVVEQAGYEQYF.

This clonotype has more than one count but fewer than ten. The V gene is TRBV4-3, the J gene TRBJ1-1, with 8 bases matching TRBD1. CDR1 and CDR2 (germline): LGHNA, YSLEER. V lost 0 bases, J lost 3 bases, and 6 bases stayed unmatched. The CDR3 contains 16 residues. CDR3 in DNA: TGCGCCAGCAGCCAAGATCCACAGGGGGGGGACACTGAAGCTTTCTTT. Protein sequence: CASSQDPQGGDTEAFF.

In this sample, this clonotype turned up a few times. The chain has TRBV5-4 and TRBJ2-3; D remains ambiguous. This CDR3 contains 15 residues. Germline CDR1 and CDR2: SGHNT and YYREEE (reference sequence). V lost 2 bases, J lost 1 base, and 11 bases lay in between. The CDR3 DNA sequence: TGTGCCAGCAGCTTATTAGGATCTGGCACAGATACGCAGTATTTT. Translation: CASSLLGSGTDTQYF.

This clonotype has at least ten counts. The V gene is TRBV11-3, the J gene TRBJ2-1, with a tentative D call TRBD1 (6 bases). The CDR3 has 15 residues. Germline CDR1 SGHNT, CDR2 YENEEA. Between the trimmed V and J ends, which lost 4 bases and 8 bases, there was a span of 18 bases. The CDR3 bases are TGTGCCAGCAGCTCCGGACAGACCGGTTGGGATGAGCAGTTCTTC. Its translation is CASSSGQTGWDEQFF. Full variable domain (missing parts from reference TRBV11-3 and TRBJ2-1): EAGVVQSPRYKIIEKKQPVAFWCNPISGHNTLYWYLQNLGQGPELLIRYENEEAVDDSQLPKDRFSAERLKGVDSTLKIQPAELGDSAVYLCASSSGQTGWDEQFFGPGTRLTVL.

A few counts support this clonotype. The chain links TRBV9 to TRBJ2-3; 9 nucleotides align to TRBD2. V was clipped by 1 base and J by 2 bases; unmatched bases: 5. Germline V gene lookup returns CDR1 SGDLS and CDR2 YYNGEE. The CDR3 has 16 residues. CDR3 sequence (DNA): TGTGCCAGCAGCGTATCGGAGCGGGGGGTCACAGATACGCAGTATTTT. Its protein product is CASSVSERGVTDTQYF.

The gene calls are TRBV2 and TRBJ1-1; tentative D call: TRBD1 (5 bases). Trimming removed 7 bases from V and 4 bases from J, with 19 bases in between. The CDR3 length is 15 residues. Germline-derived CDR1 and CDR2 are SNHLY and FYNNEI. The CDR3 spells CASTQMGAGITEAFF. The CDR3 nucleotides read TGTGCCAGCACCCAAATGGGAGCAGGGATCACTGAAGCTTTCTTT.

This clonotype appeared many times. V is TRBV5-1 and J is TRBJ2-2; perhaps TRBD1 as D (6 bases). With 4 bases removed from V and 7 bases from J, the gap between germline ends came to 11 bases. The CDR3 runs to 13 residues. Germline V CDR1 and CDR2: SGHRS, YFSETQ. DNA of the CDR3: TGCGCCAGCAGCGGGGGACAAGGCGGGGAGCTGTTTTTT. This gives the protein CASSGGQGGELFF.

The chain carries TRBV6-2 or TRBV6-3 and TRBJ1-2; D not certain. Trimming stripped 0 bases from V and 8 bases from J, with 13 bases between. The CDR3 extends over 14 amino acids. Germline V lookup: CDR1 MNHEY, CDR2 SVGEGT. CDR3 in amino acids: CASSYSNPALGYTF. DNA of the CDR3: TGTGCCAGCAGTTACTCGAACCCAGCTCTGGGCTACACCTTC.

This chain joins TRBV4-1 and TRBJ2-7; TRBD1 agrees at 7 bases. Trimming took 1 base from V and 4 from J; bases not matched to a gene: 7. CDR3 length equals 15 residues. Germline V CDR1 and CDR2: MGHRA, YSYEKL. The CDR3 nucleotides are TGCGCCAGCAGCCAAGGGCCGGGACAGAAATACGAGCAGTACTTC. This translates into CASSQGPGQKYEQYF.

This clonotype was counted only a few times. The chain carries TRBV20-1 and TRBJ1-2; D is unresolved. V shed 4 bases and J shed 3 bases, with 15 bases lying between them. The CDR3 is 14 residues long. CDR1 is DFQATT, CDR2 SNEGSKA, per germline (reference sequence). CDR3 coding DNA: TGCAGTGCTAATCCGCCTTCATACGACTATGGCTACACCTTC. It codes for CSANPPSYDYGYTF.

This chain links TRBV7-9 with TRBJ1-2; D remains unclear. Germline CDR1 SEHNR, CDR2 FQNEAQ (reference sequence). This CDR3 is 12 amino acids long. The ends were cut back, 1 base at V and 5 bases at J, with 5 bases in the middle. The CDR3 region has the DNA TGTGCCAGCAGCTTAGATCGGTATGGCTACACCTTC. This sequence encodes CASSLDRYGYTF. The full variable domain, rest sourced from reference TRBV7-9 and TRBJ1-2, is DTGVSQNPRHKITKRGQNVTFRCDPISEHNRLYWYRQTLGQGPEFLTYFQNEAQLEKSRLLSDRFSAERPKGSFSTLEIQRTEQGDSAMYLCASSLDRYGYTFGSGTRLTVV.

This rearrangement joins TRBV6-6 to TRBJ1-1; a weak D match, TRBD1 (5 bases). Germline V lookup: CDR1 MNHNY, CDR2 SVGAGI (reference sequence). Trimming took off 5 bases at V and 8 bases at J, with 9 bases between the two ends. CDR3 length: 11 amino acids. Here the CDR3 reads CASSPGGEAFF. CDR3 DNA: TGTGCCAGCAGTCCCGGGGGGGAAGCTTTCTTT.

This clonotype was seen more than once but under ten times. The CDR3: CASSFQGSTDTQYF. For the CDR3, the DNA is TGCGCCAGCAGCTTCCAGGGGAGCACAGATACGCAGTATTTT. The chain employs TRBV5-1 and TRBJ2-3, with D maybe TRBD1 (6 bases). CDR3 size: 14 residues. From germline, CDR1 is SGHRS and CDR2 YFSETQ. V lost 2 bases to trimming and J lost 0 bases, with 7 bases between them. Based on the CDR3 plus reference TRBV5-1 and TRBJ2-3, the full variable domain is KAGVTQTPRYLIKTRGQQVTLSCSPISGHRSVSWYQQTPGQGLQFLFEYFSETQRNKGNFPGRFSGRQFSNSRSEMNVSTLELGDSALYLCASSFQGSTDTQYFGPGTRLTVL.

The V and J genes are TRBV11-2 and TRBJ2-7, with D perhaps TRBD1 or TRBD2 (5 bases each). Trimming took off 6 bases at V and 3 bases at J, with 18 bases between the two ends. This CDR3 spans 15 amino acids. Germline-derived CDR1 and CDR2 are SGHAT and FQNNGV. The CDR3 DNA reads as TGTGCCAGCAGTCAAAAAATCGGGACCGGCTACGAGCAGTACTTC. Translated: CASSQKIGTGYEQYF.